The next 30 T cell receptor beta chains were all read from a single sample in a study of blood T cell repertoires in COVID-19. Data came from immunoSEQ multiplex PCR; TCRdb stores just in-frame clones and leaves some out. The data show about 300,000 clones, roughly 90% seen once. What was sequenced was peripheral blood. These receptors came from a man in his late teens or twenties who had recovered from COVID-19.

There are a few counts of this clone. The chain is built from TRBV10-3 and TRBJ1-3; no clear D. The length of the CDR3 is 15 residues. V was clipped by 6 bases and J by 0 bases, with 12 bases between them. Germline CDR1 is ENHRY and CDR2 is SYGVKD. The CDR3 nucleotides read TGTGCCATCAGCCGGGGAAGTATCTCTGGAAACACCATATATTTT. Encoded protein: CAISRGSISGNTIYF.

The chain links TRBV12-5 to TRBJ2-5; 7 nucleotides line up with TRBD1. J lost 4 bases, V lost 0 bases, and 11 bases had no gene match. The CDR3 runs to 17 residues. Germline V gives CDR1 LGHNT, CDR2 FRNRAP. The CDR3 DNA is TGTGCTAGTGGTTTGGTACTGATGGCAGGGGGACGAGAGACCCAGTACTTC. Its protein is CASGLVLMAGGRETQYF.

The chain joins TRBV5-6 to TRBJ1-6; TRBD1 agrees at 7 bases. The CDR3 covers 16 residues. Trimming cost V 3 bases and J 7 bases; bases outside gene matches: 10. Germline V gene sequence: CDR1 SGHDT, CDR2 YYEEEE. Written as DNA, the CDR3 is TGTGCCAGCAGCTCCGCTGGACAGGTATTGAATTCACCCCTCCACTTT. Translated, it gives CASSSAGQVLNSPLHF.

The chain links TRBV4-2 to TRBJ2-7; the D gene is possibly TRBD2 (5 bases). Germline lookup yields CDR1 LGHNA and CDR2 YNFKEQ. With 0 bases removed from V and 7 bases from J, the gap between germline ends came to 13 bases. The CDR3 totals 14 residues. The CDR3 coding sequence is TGTGCCAGCAGCCAAGAGTACCTAGCACGGGAGCAGTACTTC. It is translated as CASSQEYLAREQYF.

The CDR3 DNA sequence: TGTGCCAGCAGCAAACGGACAGGGGACTATGGCTACACCTTC. Protein product: CASSKRTGDYGYTF. This rearrangement joins TRBV7-9 to TRBJ1-2; 9 nucleotides line up with TRBD1. The CDR3 length is 14 residues. With V trimmed by 5 bases and J by 3 bases, 4 bases remained unmatched. The germline V gene has CDR1 SEHNR and CDR2 FQNEAQ (reference sequence).

The J gene is TRBJ2-5, the V gene TRBV27, with D unclear. The CDR3 extends over 13 amino acids. Germline assignment: CDR1 MNHEY and CDR2 SMNVEV (reference sequence). The V end lost 2 bases, the J end lost 4 bases, and 8 bases lay between the germline ends. The CDR3 nucleotides read TGTGCCAGCAGTTTACTAGTGGGAGAGACCCAGTACTTC. This gives the protein CASSLLVGETQYF.

Details on this clone: Other nucleotide sequences in the sample specify the same CDR3. This chain uses TRBV7-2 with TRBJ2-7, with TRBD2 matching 12 bases. Germline V gives CDR1 SGHTA, CDR2 FQGNSA. Trimming at V came to 5 bases and at J to 2 bases, leaving 1 base not matched to a gene. The CDR3 extends over 14 amino acids. The CDR3 loop reads CASSPSGGAYEQYF. The CDR3 nucleotides are TGTGCCAGCAGCCCTAGCGGGGGGGCCTACGAGCAGTACTTC.

The rearrangement uses TRBV19 and TRBJ1-5, with a possible D match to TRBD1 (5 bases). Germline V lookup: CDR1 LNHDA, CDR2 SQIVND (reference sequence). This CDR3 contains 16 residues. V was cut by 2 bases and J by 1 base, with 12 bases left in between. The chain's CDR3 is CASSISGTLSNQPQHF. The CDR3 DNA follows: TGTGCCAGTAGTATATCAGGGACTTTAAGCAATCAGCCCCAGCATTTT.

The chain couples TRBV6-5 to TRBJ2-3; 11 nucleotides line up with TRBD2. V lost 2 bases, J lost 6 bases, and 7 bases stayed unmatched. CDR1 is MNHEY, CDR2 SVGAGI, per germline. The CDR3 is 16 residues long. The CDR3 bases are TGTGCCAGCAGTTACAGTAGCGGGGGGGCCTTGGATACGCAGTATTTT. Protein: CASSYSSGGALDTQYF.

This clone was seen only a few times. The chain employs TRBV5-3 and TRBJ1-4, with D maybe TRBD1 (6 bases). TRBV5-3 falls under the ORF class, with uncertain function. The CDR3 is made up of 13 amino acids. V was clipped by 3 bases and J by 10 bases, with 13 bases between them. The CDR3 nucleotides are TGTGCCAGAAGCTGGACGGGAGGGGGAAAACTGTTTTTT. It yields the protein CARSWTGGGKLFF.

This chain uses TRBV11-1 with TRBJ2-3; D is perhaps TRBD2 (6 bases). V was shortened by 5 bases and J by 1 base, with 16 bases between the two germline ends. This CDR3 is 16 amino acids long. Per germline, CDR1 SGHAT and CDR2 FQDESV (reference sequence). The CDR3 DNA sequence: TGTGCCAGCAGCCTACTCGGAGGGCGCGGCACAGATACGCAGTATTTT. Residues: CASSLLGGRGTDTQYF. The variable domain in full, with the rest retrieved from reference TRBV11-1 and TRBJ2-3, is EAEVAQSPRYKITEKSQAVAFWCDPISGHATLYWYRQILGQGPELLVQFQDESVVDDSQLPKDRFSAERLKGVDSTLKIQPAELGDSAMYLCASSLLGGRGTDTQYFGPGTRLTVL.

The sample holds one count of this clone. The CDR3 DNA reads as TGTGCCAGCAGCTTGGAGGCGGGGGGGACCCAGTACTTC. As protein: CASSLEAGGTQYF. The chain links TRBV5-6 to TRBJ2-5; TRBD2 matches at 8 bases. Per the germline V gene, CDR1 is SGHDT and CDR2 is YYEEEE. The CDR3 runs to 13 residues. After removal of 0 bases from V and 7 bases from J, the junction contained 2 bases not matched to a gene.

The V and J genes are TRBV7-2 and TRBJ2-3, with D maybe TRBD2 (5 bases). CDR3 length equals 15 residues. V was pared by 6 bases and J by 4 bases, with 17 bases between. Germline values: CDR1 SGHTA, CDR2 FQGNSA. CDR3 sequence (DNA): TGTGCCAGCAGACCTCCGGGAAGCGAGGCAGATACGCAGTATTTT. This gives the protein CASRPPGSEADTQYF.

The chain is built from TRBV27 and TRBJ2-7; 8 bases are shared with TRBD1. The CDR3 is made up of 15 amino acids. Germline CDR1 and CDR2: MNHEY and SMNVEV (reference sequence). V shed 4 bases, J shed 2 bases, and the junction held 7 bases outside the gene matches. The CDR3 reads CASSSSGTGPYEQYF. The CDR3 nucleotides read TGTGCCAGCAGTTCGTCCGGGACAGGACCCTACGAGCAGTACTTC.

The chain recombines TRBV27 with TRBJ2-1; a possible D gene is TRBD1 (7 bases). Germline V gene sequence: CDR1 MNHEY, CDR2 SMNVEV (reference sequence). The CDR3 loop spans 14 amino acids. Trimming took 8 bases from V and 6 from J, leaving 17 bases between them. This CDR3 is CASAPGGIINEQFF. The CDR3 DNA is TGTGCCAGCGCTCCAGGGGGGATAATCAATGAGCAGTTCTTC.

The chain combines TRBV7-3 with TRBJ2-5, with 10 bases lining up with TRBD2. This CDR3 is built from 14 residues. After removal of 4 bases from V and 4 bases from J, the junction contained 3 bases not matched to a gene. Germline CDR1 SGHTA, CDR2 FQGTGA. This CDR3 reads CASSSQRGGETQYF. The DNA for the CDR3 is TGTGCCAGCAGCTCCCAGCGGGGGGGAGAGACCCAGTACTTC.

The CDR3 region is CASSHQLLTDTQYF. In DNA form, the CDR3 reads TGCGCCAGCAGCCATCAGTTATTAACAGATACGCAGTATTTT. The chain employs TRBV4-3 and TRBJ2-3; D remains unclear. Trimming removed 3 bases at V and 3 bases at J, with 10 bases between. The CDR3 extends over 14 amino acids. Germline V gives CDR1 LGHNA, CDR2 YSLEER.

This chain links TRBV5-1 with TRBJ2-3; D is undetermined. V was trimmed by 7 bases and J by 1 base, leaving 10 bases between them. Germline V gene data show CDR1 as SGHRS and CDR2 as YFSETQ. This CDR3 region has 13 residues. CDR3 amino acids: CASQLRGTDTQYF. CDR3 bases: TGCGCCAGCCAACTCCGCGGCACAGATACGCAGTATTTT. Based on the CDR3 plus reference TRBV5-1 and TRBJ2-3, the full variable domain is KAGVTQTPRYLIKTRGQQVTLSCSPISGHRSVSWYQQTPGQGLQFLFEYFSETQRNKGNFPGRFSGRQFSNSRSEMNVSTLELGDSALYLCASQLRGTDTQYFGPGTRLTVL.

The gene calls are TRBV6-5 and TRBJ1-3, with D possibly matching TRBD1 (5 bases). Trimming removed 8 bases from V and 4 bases from J, with 15 bases in between. This CDR3 has 14 amino acids. Germline values: CDR1 MNHEY, CDR2 SVGAGI. CDR3 bases: TGTGCCAGCCAGATGCAACCAGGGGGAAACACCATATATTTT. Translated: CASQMQPGGNTIYF.

V and J are TRBV7-9 and TRBJ1-2, with D maybe TRBD1 (6 bases). The CDR3 is 15 amino acids. Trimming took off 5 bases at V and 0 bases at J, with 13 bases between the two ends. Germline V gene sequence: CDR1 SEHNR, CDR2 FQNEAQ (reference sequence). CDR3 bases: TGTGCCAGCAGCCCGGAGGGGGGGGCTAACTATGGCTACACCTTC. It encodes CASSPEGGANYGYTF.

Worth noting for this clone: The junction shows a germline mismatch at one end, possibly a read error. The V and J genes are TRBV4-3 and TRBJ2-5, with a tentative D call TRBD2 (5 bases). This CDR3 comprises 14 residues. In germline, CDR1 is LGHNA, CDR2 YSLEER. DNA of the CDR3: TGCGCCAGCAGTCAAGACGGGGATAGAGAGACCCAGTACTTC. As protein: CASSQDGDRETQYF.

This clone was counted between two and nine times. The CDR3 spells CASSERTGWGEKLFF. CDR3 bases: TGTGCCAGCAGTGAAAGGACAGGGTGGGGAGAAAAACTGTTTTTT. This rearrangement joins TRBV6-1 to TRBJ1-4, with 8 bases aligning to TRBD1. J lost 8 bases, V lost 2 bases, and 7 bases had no gene match. CDR1 is MNHNS, CDR2 SASEGT, per germline. The CDR3 length is 15 residues.

The chain recombines TRBV27 with TRBJ1-5; 10 nucleotides agree with TRBD1. Trimming removed 0 bases from V and 3 bases from J; junction bases left unmatched: 8. Per the germline V gene, CDR1 is MNHEY and CDR2 is SMNVEV (reference sequence). The CDR3 runs 18 residues. DNA for the CDR3: TGTGCCAGCAGTTTATCCCTCCGACAGGGGGCGGTCAATCAGCCCCAGCATTTT. This sequence encodes CASSLSLRQGAVNQPQHF.

The chain employs TRBV19 and TRBJ2-7; 9 nucleotides align to TRBD2. The junction had 16 bases not matched to a gene; V was cut back by 3 bases and J by 4 bases. The CDR3 totals 18 residues. Germline-derived CDR1 and CDR2 are LNHDA and SQIVND (reference sequence). CDR3 protein: CASSIALVGASGMYEQYF. The CDR3 DNA reads TGTGCCAGTAGTATCGCGTTGGTCGGGGCTAGCGGGATGTACGAGCAGTACTTC.

This clone was found once. The rearrangement uses TRBV30 and TRBJ1-1; D not resolved. V lost 1 base and J lost 0, with 12 bases in between. This CDR3 spans 15 amino acids. Germline V lookup: CDR1 GTSNPN, CDR2 SVGIG (reference sequence). CDR3 amino acids: CAWSGGRKMNTEAFF. The CDR3 bases are TGTGCCTGGAGTGGAGGGAGGAAAATGAACACTGAAGCTTTCTTT.

The J gene is TRBJ1-2, the V gene TRBV11-2, with 9 nucleotides matching TRBD1. The CDR3 runs 13 residues. With 5 bases clipped from V and 7 bases from J, the junction kept 5 bases outside the gene matches. Germline CDR1 is SGHAT and CDR2 is FQNNGV. Here the CDR3 DNA reads TGTGCCAGCAGCCCTGGACAGGGGTCTGGCTACACCTTC. Residues: CASSPGQGSGYTF. The full variable domain, rest sourced from reference TRBV11-2 and TRBJ1-2, is EAGVAQSPRYKIIEKRQSVAFWCNPISGHATLYWYQQILGQGPKLLIQFQNNGVVDDSQLPKDRFSAERLKGVDSTLKIQPAKLEDSAVYLCASSPGQGSGYTFGSGTRLTVV.

This clone was seen a few times. The CDR3 DNA follows: TGTGCCAGCAGCTTGGGGCCAGCGAACACTGAAGCTTTCTTT. Protein: CASSLGPANTEAFF. This rearrangement joins TRBV7-9 to TRBJ1-1; a possible D gene is TRBD1 (5 bases). CDR1 is SEHNR, CDR2 FQNEAQ, per germline (reference sequence). The CDR3 sequence is 14 residues long. V lost 3 bases, J lost 1 base, and 9 bases lay in between.

The gene calls are TRBV4-2 and TRBJ2-6, with D tentatively TRBD1 (5 bases). In germline, CDR1 is LGHNA, CDR2 YNFKEQ. The CDR3 consists of 17 residues. The V and J ends lost 1 base and 3 bases respectively, with 13 bases between them. Here the CDR3 DNA reads TGTGCCAGCAGCCAAGGGAGTATAGGGGTTGGGGCCAACGTCCTGACTTTC. This gives the protein CASSQGSIGVGANVLTF.

The V call is TRBV19, the J call TRBJ1-3; tentative D call: TRBD1 (6 bases). Germline V gene sequence: CDR1 LNHDA, CDR2 SQIVND (reference sequence). V shed 11 bases and J shed 4 bases, with 12 bases lying between them. The length of the CDR3 is 12 residues. As DNA, the CDR3 is TGTGCCGCCGGGGGGCTAGGAAACACCATATATTTT. This encodes CAAGGLGNTIYF.

This rearrangement joins TRBV7-9 to TRBJ1-5; D is undetermined. The CDR3 length is 15 residues. The V end was cut by 5 bases, the J end by 0 bases, with 11 bases between. CDR1 is SEHNR and CDR2 is FQNEAQ in the germline V gene (reference sequence). The CDR3 DNA reads as TGTGCCAGCAGCCCCCCAGGAGGTAGCAATCAGCCCCAGCATTTT. It codes for CASSPPGGSNQPQHF.